A selection of T cell receptor beta chains follows, all from one sample in a study of cytomegalovirus exposure and HLA in healthy donors. TCRdb's table, derived via immunoSEQ multiplex PCR, lists solely in-frame clones and lacks some. The sample has 40,000 or so clones, approximately 86% seen once; the top ten hold 6.5% to 9.5%. Sequencing input: PBMCs. These receptors originate from a woman between 35 and 50 years old in good health and CMV-seropositive. The CDR3 runs from the conserved cysteine through the conserved F or W. The order of the fields is V gene, clone size, D gene, CDR3 length, J gene, CDR3 DNA, CDR3 protein. D genes are given only for firm matches. Size tells how often a clone was seen (once, few, many) or the class of an expanded clone, and some rows leave it out.

V gene: TRBV7-8; clone size: few; D gene: TRBD2; CDR3 length: 17; J gene: TRBJ2-1; CDR3 DNA: TGTGCCAGCAGCCCTAGACTAGCGGGGGGCTCCTACAATGAGCAGTTCTTC; CDR3 protein: CASSPRLAGGSYNEQFF
V gene: TRBV6-6; clone size: NA; D gene: NA; CDR3 length: 14; J gene: TRBJ1-2; CDR3 DNA: TGTGCCAGCAGTTACGGTAGTGCTAACTATGGCTACACCTTC; CDR3 protein: CASSYGSANYGYTF
V gene: TRBV7-8; clone size: once; D gene: TRBD2; CDR3 length: 16; J gene: TRBJ2-5; CDR3 DNA: TGTGCCAGCAGCCTGAAGACGAGGGGAGGGTGGGAGACCCAGTACTTC; CDR3 protein: CASSLKTRGGWETQYF
V gene: TRBV6-1; clone size: NA; D gene: TRBD1; CDR3 length: 17; J gene: TRBJ2-5; CDR3 DNA: TGTGCCAGCAGTGAAGGACACTCCCGGCCAGGGGGAGAGACCCAGTACTTC; CDR3 protein: CASSEGHSRPGGETQYF
V gene: TRBV19; clone size: NA; D gene: TRBD1; CDR3 length: 13; J gene: TRBJ1-1; CDR3 DNA: TGTGCCAGTAGTGGCCCAGGGGGAACTGAAGCTTTCTTT; CDR3 protein: CASSGPGGTEAFF
V gene: TRBV25-1; clone size: NA; D gene: NA; CDR3 length: 14; J gene: TRBJ2-7; CDR3 DNA: TGTGCCAGCAGTGTGCGGAGGAGCTCCTACGAGCAGTACTTC; CDR3 protein: CASSVRRSSYEQYF
V gene: TRBV28; clone size: NA; D gene: TRBD2; CDR3 length: 15; J gene: TRBJ2-1; CDR3 DNA: TGTGCCAGCAGTCCGGGACTAGCGGGATTCGATGAGCAGTTCTTC; CDR3 protein: CASSPGLAGFDEQFF
V gene: TRBV19; clone size: NA; D gene: NA; CDR3 length: 14; J gene: TRBJ1-1; CDR3 DNA: TGTGCCAGTAACGTCGGGGGGCGGAACACTGAAGCTTTCTTT; CDR3 protein: CASNVGGRNTEAFF
V gene: TRBV27; clone size: NA; D gene: NA; CDR3 length: 14; J gene: TRBJ2-1; CDR3 DNA: TGTGCCAGCAGTTTATGGACAGATTACAATGAGCAGTTCTTC; CDR3 protein: CASSLWTDYNEQFF
V gene: TRBV6-1; clone size: few; D gene: TRBD1; CDR3 length: 14; J gene: TRBJ2-1; CDR3 DNA: TGTGCCAGCAGTGTAGGACAGGGCGTCGACGAGCAGTTCTTC; CDR3 protein: CASSVGQGVDEQFF
V gene: TRBV18; clone size: NA; D gene: TRBD2; CDR3 length: 15; J gene: TRBJ2-5; CDR3 DNA: TGTGCCAGCTCACCGACTAGCGGGGGGATAGAGACCCAGTACTTC; CDR3 protein: CASSPTSGGIETQYF
V gene: TRBV6-1; clone size: NA; D gene: NA; CDR3 length: 12; J gene: TRBJ1-5; CDR3 DNA: TGTGCCAGCAGTCTACCTTATCAGCCCCAGCATTTT; CDR3 protein: CASSLPYQPQHF
V gene: TRBV4-2; clone size: NA; D gene: NA; CDR3 length: 18; J gene: TRBJ1-2; CDR3 DNA: TGTGCCAGCAGCCAGGAAGGGGGGCGGGGGGGGACTTACTATGGCTACACCTTC; CDR3 protein: CASSQEGGRGGTYYGYTF
V gene: TRBV10-2; clone size: once; D gene: NA; CDR3 length: 14; J gene: TRBJ2-7; CDR3 DNA: TGCGCCAGCAGTGAGCCGAGGTCGGGCTACGAGCAGTACTTC; CDR3 protein: CASSEPRSGYEQYF
V gene: TRBV6-1; clone size: NA; D gene: NA; CDR3 length: 14; J gene: TRBJ1-1; CDR3 DNA: TGTGCCAGCAGTCAACAGGGAAGAGCCACTGAAGCTTTCTTT; CDR3 protein: CASSQQGRATEAFF
V gene: TRBV18; clone size: NA; D gene: TRBD2; CDR3 length: 15; J gene: TRBJ2-1; CDR3 DNA: TGTGCCAGCTCACAGACTAGCGGGAGATCGAATGAGCAGTTCTTC; CDR3 protein: CASSQTSGRSNEQFF
V gene: TRBV5-5; clone size: NA; D gene: NA; CDR3 length: 13; J gene: TRBJ2-3; CDR3 DNA: TGTGCCAGCAGCTCCCCTAACACAGATACGCAGTATTTT; CDR3 protein: CASSSPNTDTQYF
V gene: TRBV28; clone size: once; D gene: TRBD2; CDR3 length: 15; J gene: TRBJ2-3; CDR3 DNA: TGTGCCAGCAATCCTCTAGCGGGACTCACAGATACGCAGTATTTT; CDR3 protein: CASNPLAGLTDTQYF
V gene: TRBV2; clone size: NA; D gene: TRBD1; CDR3 length: 16; J gene: TRBJ1-1; CDR3 DNA: TGTGCCAGCAGTGACCCGGGACAGGCGGGGGACACTGAAGCTTTCTTT; CDR3 protein: CASSDPGQAGDTEAFF
V gene: TRBV27; clone size: NA; D gene: TRBD1; CDR3 length: 14; J gene: TRBJ2-7; CDR3 DNA: TGTGCCAGCAGGCCGGGACAGGGGACTCTCGAGCAGTACTTC; CDR3 protein: CASRPGQGTLEQYF
V gene: TRBV7-2; clone size: NA; D gene: TRBD2; CDR3 length: 16; J gene: TRBJ2-2; CDR3 DNA: TGTGCCAGCAGCTTAACTAGCGGGAGGGCCGGGGGGGAGCTGTTTTTT; CDR3 protein: CASSLTSGRAGGELFF
V gene: TRBV30; clone size: NA; D gene: NA; CDR3 length: 14; J gene: TRBJ1-4; CDR3 DNA: TGTGCCTGTAGTGGAGGGAGCACAAATGAAAAACTGTTTTTT; CDR3 protein: CACSGGSTNEKLFF